One and the same sample provided the 9 T cell receptor beta chains below, sequenced in a study of neoadjuvant anti-PD-1 for oral cavity cancer. Using immunoSEQ multiplex PCR, the repertoire was profiled, and TCRdb retains in-frame clones only, with some absent. This table holds fewer than 35,000 clones, around nine tenths found once. Sequencing was performed on PBMCs, taken before nivolumab (anti-PD-1) treatment. The source is a person between 35 and 79 years old with oral cavity squamous cell carcinoma.

The CDR3 here is CASSLVLRDRYYEQYF. CDR3 sequence (DNA): TGTGCCAGCAGCTTGGTACTCCGGGACAGATACTACGAGCAGTACTTC. The rearrangement links TRBV5-5 to TRBJ2-7, with 7 bases that match TRBD1. V gave up 0 bases and J gave up 3 bases; unmatched junction bases: 9. The CDR3 spans 16 residues. Germline CDR1 is SGHKS and CDR2 is YYEKEE (reference sequence).

The CDR3 reads CASSTRQGTDTQYF. In nucleotides, the CDR3 is TGTGCCAGCAGCACCAGACAGGGAACAGATACGCAGTATTTT. The gene calls are TRBV5-6 and TRBJ2-3; 7 bases are shared with TRBD1. The CDR3 contains 14 residues. The J segment lost 3 bases and the V segment lost 4 bases, leaving 5 bases of the junction unmatched. Looked up from germline, CDR1 is SGHDT and CDR2 is YYEEEE. The variable domain in full, with the rest retrieved from reference TRBV5-6 and TRBJ2-3, is DAGVTQSPTHLIKTRGQQVTLRCSPKSGHDTVSWYQQALGQGPQFIFQYYEEEERQRGNFPDRFSGHQFPNYSSELNVNALLLGDSALYLCASSTRQGTDTQYFGPGTRLTVL.

The CDR3 spells CASSYLGGQTYNEQFF. CDR3 sequence (DNA): TGTGCCAGCAGTTACCTAGGGGGCCAAACCTACAATGAGCAGTTCTTC. V and J are TRBV6-5 and TRBJ2-1, with 7 bases identical to TRBD1. This CDR3 comprises 16 residues. V lost 2 bases to trimming and J lost 2 bases; unmatched junction nucleotides: 6. In germline, CDR1 is MNHEY, CDR2 SVGAGI.

The chain has TRBV2 and TRBJ2-2; 12 bases fit TRBD1. V lost 4 bases, J lost 9 bases, and 9 bases stayed unmatched. CDR3 length: 16 residues. Germline V gene lookup returns CDR1 SNHLY and CDR2 FYNNEI. CDR3 sequence reads: CASSGRDRGLQRELFF. CDR3 nucleotide sequence: TGTGCCAGCAGTGGTAGGGACAGGGGGCTTCAGAGGGAGCTGTTTTTT.

V and J are TRBV4-3 and TRBJ1-1; 11 bases match TRBD1. J was trimmed by 4 bases and V by 2 bases; bases with no gene match: 9. Germline CDR1 is LGHNA and CDR2 is YSLEER. CDR3 length: 17 amino acids. CDR3: CASSQPSDRGLVTEAFF. CDR3 bases: TGCGCCAGCAGCCAACCGTCGGACAGGGGGCTTGTCACTGAAGCTTTCTTT.

This clone occurred a few times. The chain carries TRBV5-4 and TRBJ1-1; perhaps TRBD1 as D (5 bases). This CDR3 has 17 residues. Trimming left V 4 bases short and J 0 bases short, with 19 bases between. The germline V gene has CDR1 SGHNT and CDR2 YYREEE (reference sequence). The CDR3 region is CASSGGGGTMMNTEAFF. The CDR3 DNA reads TGTGCCAGCAGCGGGGGGGGAGGGACTATGATGAACACTGAAGCTTTCTTT.

J is TRBJ1-1 and V is TRBV13; no firm D call. Trimming left V 0 bases short and J 6 bases short, with 2 bases between. Germline assignment: CDR1 PRHDT and CDR2 FYEKMQ (reference sequence). The CDR3 spans 11 residues. Here the CDR3 DNA reads TGTGCCAGCAGCTTAGGCCCTGAAGCTTTCTTT. Its translation: CASSLGPEAFF.

This clone was detected only a few times. V is TRBV2 and J is TRBJ2-1; 9 positions agree with TRBD1. The CDR3 has 16 residues. Germline assignment: CDR1 SNHLY and CDR2 FYNNEI. Germline trimming cut 2 bases from V and 4 bases from J; bases unmatched to any gene: 6. The CDR3: CASSEWDRAGYNEQFF. In nucleotides, the CDR3 is TGTGCCAGCAGTGAATGGGACAGGGCAGGGTACAATGAGCAGTTCTTC. The whole variable domain, filled in from reference TRBV2 and TRBJ2-1, reads EPEVTQTPSHQVTQMGQEVILRCVPISNHLYFYWYRQILGQKVEFLVSFYNNEISEKSEIFDDQFSVERPDGSNFTLKIRSTKLEDSAMYFCASSEWDRAGYNEQFFGPGTRLTVL.

V usage is TRBV11-2 and J usage is TRBJ2-2; the D call may be TRBD1 or TRBD2 (5 bases each). The V gene lost 5 bases and the J gene lost 2 bases, with 12 bases spanning the gap. The germline V gene has CDR1 SGHAT and CDR2 FQNNGV. The CDR3 is 15 amino acids. The CDR3 coding sequence is TGTGCCAGCAGCCGGGGCAGGGCTAACACCGGGGAGCTGTTTTTT. It is translated as CASSRGRANTGELFF.